Each of the 9 T cell receptor beta chains below was sequenced from the same sample in a study of T cells after yellow fever vaccination. TCRdb independently ran MiXCR on the 5' RACE reads; one entry per CDR3 protein. The sample lists around 310,000 distinct CDR3 sequences, roughly 3.5% occurring once. The source was PBMCs, collected on the day of the yellow fever booster vaccination. These receptors were collected from a man younger than 35 who received the YFV17D yellow fever vaccine.

The chain is built from TRBV7-2 and TRBJ1-4; D gene ambiguous. Germline V CDR1 and CDR2: SGHTA, FQGNSA. V was pared by 1 base and J by 5 bases, with 8 bases between. The length of the CDR3 is 14 residues. The CDR3 nucleotides are TGTGCCAGCAGCTTAGGCAGGCTAAATGAAAAACTGTTTTTT. Its translation: CASSLGRLNEKLFF.

The chain employs TRBV5-6 and TRBJ2-5, with 7 bases fitting TRBD1. CDR3 length equals 16 residues. The V gene end was trimmed by 0 bases and the J gene end by 2 bases; junction bases not matched to a gene: 7. Looked up from germline, CDR1 is SGHDT and CDR2 is YYEEEE. CDR3 loop: CASSLGPTGVQETQYF. The CDR3, as DNA: TGTGCCAGCAGCTTGGGGCCAACAGGGGTTCAAGAGACCCAGTACTTC.

This clonotype occurred many times. J is TRBJ1-2 and V is TRBV7-2; no definite D call. CDR3 length: 15 amino acids. CDR1 and CDR2 from the germline V gene are SGHTA and FQGNSA. The ends were cut back, 4 bases at V and 5 bases at J, with 17 bases in the middle. The CDR3 sequence is CASSSPDLSLYGYTF. CDR3 nucleotides: TGTGCCAGCAGCTCACCAGACCTCTCCCTGTATGGCTACACCTTC.

The gene calls are TRBV5-1 and TRBJ1-1, with D tentatively TRBD1 (5 bases). V was cut by 3 bases and J by 10 bases, with 16 bases left in between. The CDR3 sequence is 13 residues long. Germline CDR1 SGHRS, CDR2 YFSETQ. CDR3 loop: CASSYVKQGAAFF. The CDR3 bases are TGCGCCAGCAGCTACGTCAAGCAGGGTGCAGCTTTCTTT.

For the CDR3, the DNA is TGTGCCAGCAGCTTAGGACAGGGGGTTCCCTACGAGCAGTACTTC. Translation gives CASSLGQGVPYEQYF. The J gene is TRBJ2-7, the V gene TRBV7-9; 9 bases align to TRBD1. Germline assignment: CDR1 SEHNR and CDR2 FQNEAQ (reference sequence). The CDR3 is 15 amino acids. Trimming at V came to 1 base and at J to 2 bases, leaving 3 bases not matched to a gene.

This chain joins TRBV18 and TRBJ2-7; 8 nucleotides match TRBD1. V shed 6 bases, J shed 6 bases, and the junction held 4 bases outside the gene matches. Germline-derived CDR1 and CDR2 are KGHSH and LQKENI. The CDR3 has 12 amino acids. CDR3 coding DNA: TGTGCCAGCTCGAAAACAGGGGGCGAGCAGTACGTC. Translated, it gives CASSKTGGEQYV.

In this sample, this clonotype turned up many times. The V and J genes are TRBV6-5 and TRBJ1-2; D gene unclear. V was clipped by 3 bases and J by 4 bases, with 12 bases between them. Germline V lookup: CDR1 MNHEY, CDR2 SVGAGI. The CDR3 has 14 amino acids. The DNA of the CDR3 is TGTGCCAGCAGTTATAAGGGAAGGGTCTATGGCTACACCTTC. Translation: CASSYKGRVYGYTF.

This clonotype was detected ten times or more. The V call is TRBV12-3 or TRBV12-4, the J call TRBJ1-5; D ambiguous. The CDR3 runs 14 residues. V shed 1 base and J shed 7 bases, with 11 bases lying between them. The CDR3 loop reads CASSLGWVSQPQHF. The CDR3 region has the DNA TGTGCCAGCAGTTTAGGGTGGGTCAGCCAGCCCCAGCATTTT.

This clonotype has a count of ten or more. The V and J genes are TRBV6-2 or TRBV6-3 and TRBJ2-6; either TRBD1 or TRBD2 may fit D (5 bases each). The germline gives CDR1 MNHEY, CDR2 SVGEGT. The CDR3 is 14 residues long. Trimming took 2 bases from V and 3 from J, leaving 5 bases between them. The CDR3: CASSYGGGANVLTF. In DNA form, the CDR3 reads TGTGCCAGCAGTTACGGGGGTGGGGCCAACGTCCTGACTTTC.